The following is a TCR beta chain sequence with its context. These data are taken from a study of blood T cell repertoires in COVID-19. As for the study in general: The study drew acute and convalescent COVID-19 samples from the United States, Italy and Spain. T cells, B-cell-depleted T cells, or PBMCs provided the cDNA or gDNA that served as material.

In the source study's methods: Reference gene primer amplification in the assay estimated nucleated cell counts. Assay used: immunoSEQ multiplex PCR; TCRdb lists only in-frame clones, some missing. V, J and clone size are taken as reported in that table, and D and trimming were inferred from the DNA itself. In the table there are 50,000 to 70,000 clones, around 88% of which are singletons. Deletions cut 6 bases from V and 4 bases from J, with 9 bases between. Germline V CDR1 and CDR2: LNHDA, SQIVND (reference sequence). The CDR3 is 12 residues long. The chain is built from TRBV19 and TRBJ1-2; the D is unclear. This clonotype originated in a man in his sixties with acute or convalescent COVID-19. Sequencing was done on a sample of peripheral blood. The CDR3 spells CASSTTFYGYTF. The CDR3 region has the DNA TGTGCCAGTAGCACTACATTCTATGGCTACACCTTC.